This T cell receptor beta chain stems from a study of T cell responses to AZD1222 COVID-19 vaccine. Study-level results: The peak T cell response came first, and repertoires were sampled only after it. Just 5 to 7 AZD1222 recipients were seropositive at baseline. Reports say nearly half of spike-specific TCRs go after unmutated variant regions.

The CDR3 is made up of 15 amino acids. Germline V gene data show CDR1 as MNHEY and CDR2 as SMNVEV (reference sequence). V lost 2 bases and J lost 0, with 8 bases in between. In the case of this clone: The target antigen is unknown.

Pooling was applied to second doses at about 4 or about 12 weeks. Produced via immunoSEQ multiplex PCR; TCRdb's table is partial and in-frame only. The data show more than 90,000 clones, 80% to 90% seen once. The clonotype originates from an adult who received the AZD1222 COVID-19 vaccine. Specimen: peripheral blood, collected 28 days after the second AZD1222 dose. The chain has TRBV27 and TRBJ1-5; TRBD1 is a possible D gene (5 bases). As DNA, the CDR3 is TGTGCCAGCAGTTTAGGGGCTCTTAGCAATCAGCCCCAGCATTTT. It specifies CASSLGALSNQPQHF.